The source of this T cell receptor (beta chain) is a study of blood T cell repertoires in COVID-19. In the study overall: Some COVID-19 samples were acute and others convalescent; all came from the United States, Italy and Spain. PBMCs, B-cell-depleted T cells, or T cells provided the cDNA or gDNA that made up the material.

CDR1 SNHLY and CDR2 FYNNEI come from the germline V gene. There are 13 residues in the CDR3. V was clipped by 9 bases and J by 10 bases; unmatched bases: 13. Original handling: Nucleated cell counts were estimated from reference gene primer amplification. The assay was immunoSEQ multiplex PCR, and TCRdb's table has in-frame clones only and misses some. V and J calls and clone size are given by that table; D and trimming were obtained from the DNA. There are 200,000 to 300,000 clones in the sample; 75% to 90% occur only once, and 3.7% lies in the top ten. This TCR derives from a woman in her forties with acute or convalescent COVID-19. This chain links TRBV2 with TRBJ1-1; TRBD1 aligns across 8 bases. Sequencing was done on a sample of peripheral blood. In DNA form, the CDR3 reads TGTGCCAGTTACCCGACGGACAGGGCGGGAGCTTTCTTT. It translates to CASYPTDRAGAFF.